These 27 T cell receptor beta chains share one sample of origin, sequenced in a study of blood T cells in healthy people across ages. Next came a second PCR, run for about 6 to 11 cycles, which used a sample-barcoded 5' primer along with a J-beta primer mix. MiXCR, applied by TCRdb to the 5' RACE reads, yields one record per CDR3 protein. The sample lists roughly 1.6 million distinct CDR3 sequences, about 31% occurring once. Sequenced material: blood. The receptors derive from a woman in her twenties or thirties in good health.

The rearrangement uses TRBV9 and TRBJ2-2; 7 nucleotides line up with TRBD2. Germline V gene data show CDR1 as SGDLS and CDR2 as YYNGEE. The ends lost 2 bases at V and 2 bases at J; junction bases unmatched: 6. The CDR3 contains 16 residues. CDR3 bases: TGTGCCAGCAGCGTTTATGGCGGGAGTAACACCGGGGAGCTGTTTTTT. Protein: CASSVYGGSNTGELFF.

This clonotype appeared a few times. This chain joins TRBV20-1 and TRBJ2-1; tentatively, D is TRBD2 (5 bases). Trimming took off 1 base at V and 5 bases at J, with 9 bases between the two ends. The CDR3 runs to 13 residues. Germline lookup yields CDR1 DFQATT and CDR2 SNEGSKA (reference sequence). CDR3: CSARGTDHNEQFF. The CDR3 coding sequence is TGCAGTGCTAGAGGGACTGATCACAATGAGCAGTTCTTC.

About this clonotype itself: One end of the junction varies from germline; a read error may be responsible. CDR3 nucleotides: TGCGCCAGCAGTCGAAAGACGGAGCGGGAAGGGCAAGAGACCCAGTACTTC. Residues: CASSRKTEREGQETQYF. The genes are TRBV5-6 and TRBJ2-5; 7 bases match TRBD2. The CDR3 totals 17 residues. Germline lookup yields CDR1 SGHDT and CDR2 YYEEEE.

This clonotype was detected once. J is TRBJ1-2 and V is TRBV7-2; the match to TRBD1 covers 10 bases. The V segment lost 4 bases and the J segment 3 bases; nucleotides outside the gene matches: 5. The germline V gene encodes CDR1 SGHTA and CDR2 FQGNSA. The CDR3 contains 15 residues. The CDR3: CASSYPGQGHYGYTF. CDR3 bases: TGTGCCAGCAGCTACCCGGGACAGGGGCACTATGGCTACACCTTC.

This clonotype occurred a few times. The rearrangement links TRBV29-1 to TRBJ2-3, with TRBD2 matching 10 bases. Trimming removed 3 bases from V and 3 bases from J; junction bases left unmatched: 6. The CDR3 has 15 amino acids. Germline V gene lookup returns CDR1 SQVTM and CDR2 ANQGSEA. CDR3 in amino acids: CSVDGASGGTDTQYF. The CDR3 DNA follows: TGCAGCGTTGATGGGGCTAGCGGGGGAACAGATACGCAGTATTTT.

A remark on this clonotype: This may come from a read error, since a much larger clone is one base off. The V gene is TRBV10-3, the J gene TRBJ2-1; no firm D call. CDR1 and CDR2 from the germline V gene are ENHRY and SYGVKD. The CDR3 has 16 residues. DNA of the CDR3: TGTGCCATCAGTGAGTCGGTGGACCCGCCCTACAATGAGCTGTTCTTC. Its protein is CAISESVDPPYNELFF.

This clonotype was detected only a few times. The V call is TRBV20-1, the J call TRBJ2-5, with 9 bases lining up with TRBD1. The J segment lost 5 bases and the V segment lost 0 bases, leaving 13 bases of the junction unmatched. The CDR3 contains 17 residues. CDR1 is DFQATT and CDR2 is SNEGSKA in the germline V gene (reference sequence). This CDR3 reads CSARDLSGTGRSETQYF. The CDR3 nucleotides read TGCAGTGCTAGAGATCTCAGTGGGACAGGGAGATCGGAGACCCAGTACTTC.

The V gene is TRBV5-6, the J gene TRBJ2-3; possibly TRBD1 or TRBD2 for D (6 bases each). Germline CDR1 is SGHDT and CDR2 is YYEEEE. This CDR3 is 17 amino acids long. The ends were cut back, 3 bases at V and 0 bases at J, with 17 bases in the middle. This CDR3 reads CASSWGATQTSTDTQYF. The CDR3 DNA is TGTGCCAGCAGCTGGGGGGCGACCCAAACTAGCACAGATACGCAGTATTTT.

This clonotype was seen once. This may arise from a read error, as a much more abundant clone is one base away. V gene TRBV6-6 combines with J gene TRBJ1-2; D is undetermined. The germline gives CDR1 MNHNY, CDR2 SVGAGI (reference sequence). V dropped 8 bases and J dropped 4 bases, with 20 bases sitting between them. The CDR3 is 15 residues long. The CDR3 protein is CASCPRTSNVYGYTF. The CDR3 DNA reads TGTGCCAGCTGTCCTCGGACGTCGAACGTCTATGGCTACACCTTC.

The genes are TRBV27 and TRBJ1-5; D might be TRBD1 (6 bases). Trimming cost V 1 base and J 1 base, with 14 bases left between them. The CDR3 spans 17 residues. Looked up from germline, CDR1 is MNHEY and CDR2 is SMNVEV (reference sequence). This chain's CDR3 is CASSLWAGGASNQPQHF. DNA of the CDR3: TGTGCCAGCAGTTTATGGGCGGGGGGGGCGAGCAATCAGCCCCAGCATTTT.

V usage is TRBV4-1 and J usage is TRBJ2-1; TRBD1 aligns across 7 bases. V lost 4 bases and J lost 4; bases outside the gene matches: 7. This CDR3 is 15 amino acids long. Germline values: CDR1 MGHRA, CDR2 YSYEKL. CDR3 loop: CASSRDSSPYNEQFF. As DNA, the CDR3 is TGCGCCAGCAGCCGGGACAGCTCGCCGTACAATGAGCAGTTCTTC.

The CDR3 protein is CASSRDRAAEKLFF. DNA of the CDR3: TGTGCCAGCAGTAGGGACAGGGCAGCGGAAAAACTGTTTTTT. The chain combines TRBV2 with TRBJ1-4; 9 positions agree with TRBD1. The V gene's germline CDR1 is SNHLY and CDR2 FYNNEI. V lost 5 bases and J lost 8; bases outside the gene matches: 6. The CDR3 has 14 residues.

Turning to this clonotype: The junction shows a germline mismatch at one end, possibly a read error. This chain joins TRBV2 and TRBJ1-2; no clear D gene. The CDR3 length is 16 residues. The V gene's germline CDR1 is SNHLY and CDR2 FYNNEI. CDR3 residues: CASSLTGPPARDGYTF. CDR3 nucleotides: TGCGCCAGCAGTCTAACGGGTCCCCCGGCGAGGGATGGCTACACCTTC.

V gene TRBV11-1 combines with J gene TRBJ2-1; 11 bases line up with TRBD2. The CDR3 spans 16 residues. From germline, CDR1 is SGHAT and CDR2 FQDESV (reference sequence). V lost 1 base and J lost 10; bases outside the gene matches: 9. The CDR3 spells CASSLDLVAGGNEQFF. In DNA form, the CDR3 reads TGTGCCAGCAGCTTAGATTTGGTAGCGGGGGGGAACGAGCAGTTCTTC.

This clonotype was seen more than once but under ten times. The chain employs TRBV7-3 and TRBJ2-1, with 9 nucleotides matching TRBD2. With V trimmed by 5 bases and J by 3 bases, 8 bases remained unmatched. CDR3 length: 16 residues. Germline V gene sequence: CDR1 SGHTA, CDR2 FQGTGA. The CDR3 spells CASSRLTSGDYNEQFF. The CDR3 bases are TGTGCCAGCAGCCGCCTGACTAGCGGAGACTACAATGAGCAGTTCTTC.

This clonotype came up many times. CDR3 sequence (DNA): TGCGCCAGCAGCTTGACAGGGGTTGGTGAAAAACTGTTTTTT. This sequence encodes CASSLTGVGEKLFF. This sequence joins TRBV4-1 and TRBJ1-4; 8 positions match TRBD1. With V trimmed by 5 bases and J by 7 bases, 6 bases remained unmatched. Germline V gives CDR1 MGHRA, CDR2 YSYEKL. The CDR3 totals 14 residues.

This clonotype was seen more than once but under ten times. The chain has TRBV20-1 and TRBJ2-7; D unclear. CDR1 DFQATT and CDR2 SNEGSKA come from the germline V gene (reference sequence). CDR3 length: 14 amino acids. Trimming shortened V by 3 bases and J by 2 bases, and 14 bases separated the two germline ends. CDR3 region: CSASAKSPTYEQYF. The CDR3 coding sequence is TGCAGTGCTAGCGCGAAGTCCCCTACCTACGAGCAGTACTTC.

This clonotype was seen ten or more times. The CDR3 nucleotides are TGTGCCACCAGCAGAGAGCCCCCCCGAGGCAATGAGCAGTTCTTC. This codes for CATSREPPRGNEQFF. The genes are TRBV15 and TRBJ2-1; no clear D gene. V lost 0 bases and J lost 6, with 12 bases in between. Germline CDR1 and CDR2: LNHNV and YYDKDF (reference sequence). The CDR3 is 15 residues long.

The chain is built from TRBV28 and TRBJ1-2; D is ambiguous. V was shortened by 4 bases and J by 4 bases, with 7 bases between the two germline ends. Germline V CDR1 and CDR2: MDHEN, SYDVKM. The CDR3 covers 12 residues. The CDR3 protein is CASSWQLYGYTF. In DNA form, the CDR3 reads TGTGCCAGCAGTTGGCAGCTCTATGGCTACACCTTC.

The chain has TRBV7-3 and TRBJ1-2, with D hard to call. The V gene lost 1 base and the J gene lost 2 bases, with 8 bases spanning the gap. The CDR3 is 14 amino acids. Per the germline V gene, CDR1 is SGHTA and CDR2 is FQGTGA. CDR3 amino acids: CASSLSSGNYGYTF. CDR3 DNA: TGTGCCAGCAGCTTAAGTAGTGGGAACTATGGCTACACCTTC.

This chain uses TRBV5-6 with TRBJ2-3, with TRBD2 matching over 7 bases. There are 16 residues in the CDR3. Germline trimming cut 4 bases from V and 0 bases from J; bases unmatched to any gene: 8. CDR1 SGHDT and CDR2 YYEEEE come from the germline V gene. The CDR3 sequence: CASSPALAASTDTQYF. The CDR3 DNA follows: TGTGCCAGCAGCCCCGCTCTAGCGGCTAGCACAGATACGCAGTATTTT.

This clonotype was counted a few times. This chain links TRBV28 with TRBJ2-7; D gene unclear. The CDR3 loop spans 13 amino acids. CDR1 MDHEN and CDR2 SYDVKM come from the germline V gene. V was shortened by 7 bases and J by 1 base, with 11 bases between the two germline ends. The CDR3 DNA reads TGTGCCAGCAATAAGGTGGGATCCTACGAGCAGTACTTC. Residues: CASNKVGSYEQYF. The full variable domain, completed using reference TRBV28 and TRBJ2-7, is DVKVTQSSRYLVKRTGEKVFLECVQDMDHENMFWYRQDPGLGLRLIYFSYDVKMKEKGDIPEGYSVSREKKERFSLILESASTNQTSMYLCASNKVGSYEQYFGPGTRLTVT.

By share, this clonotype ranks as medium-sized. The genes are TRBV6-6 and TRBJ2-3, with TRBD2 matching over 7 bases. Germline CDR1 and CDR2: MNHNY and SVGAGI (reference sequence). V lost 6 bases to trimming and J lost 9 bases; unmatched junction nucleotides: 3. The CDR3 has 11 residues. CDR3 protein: CASSHSGTQYF. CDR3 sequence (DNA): TGTGCCAGCAGCCATAGCGGGACGCAGTATTTT.

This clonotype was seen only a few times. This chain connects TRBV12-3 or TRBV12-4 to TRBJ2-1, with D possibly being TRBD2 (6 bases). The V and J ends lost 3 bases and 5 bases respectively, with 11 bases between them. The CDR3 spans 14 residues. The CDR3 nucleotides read TGTGCCAGCAGTTTCGGGCTAGCGAACAATGAGCAGTTCTTC. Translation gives CASSFGLANNEQFF.

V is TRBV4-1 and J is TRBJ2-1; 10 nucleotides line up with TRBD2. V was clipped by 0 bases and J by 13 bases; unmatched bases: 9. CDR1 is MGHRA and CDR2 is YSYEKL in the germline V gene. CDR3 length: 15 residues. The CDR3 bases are TGCGCCAGCAGCCAAGACCTAGCGGGGGCCGAGTTACAGTTCTTC. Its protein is CASSQDLAGAELQFF.

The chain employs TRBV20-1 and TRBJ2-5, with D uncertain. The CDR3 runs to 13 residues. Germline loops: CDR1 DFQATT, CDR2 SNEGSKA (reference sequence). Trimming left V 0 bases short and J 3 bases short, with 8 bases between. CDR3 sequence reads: CSARDRTKETQYF. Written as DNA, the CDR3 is TGCAGTGCTAGAGATCGGACCAAAGAGACCCAGTACTTC.

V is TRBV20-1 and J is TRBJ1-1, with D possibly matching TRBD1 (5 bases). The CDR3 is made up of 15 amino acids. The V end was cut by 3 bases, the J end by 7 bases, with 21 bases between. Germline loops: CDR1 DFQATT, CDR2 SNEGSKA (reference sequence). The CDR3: CSARGQPPGPREAFF. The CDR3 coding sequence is TGCAGTGCTAGGGGGCAACCCCCGGGACCGCGTGAAGCTTTCTTT.